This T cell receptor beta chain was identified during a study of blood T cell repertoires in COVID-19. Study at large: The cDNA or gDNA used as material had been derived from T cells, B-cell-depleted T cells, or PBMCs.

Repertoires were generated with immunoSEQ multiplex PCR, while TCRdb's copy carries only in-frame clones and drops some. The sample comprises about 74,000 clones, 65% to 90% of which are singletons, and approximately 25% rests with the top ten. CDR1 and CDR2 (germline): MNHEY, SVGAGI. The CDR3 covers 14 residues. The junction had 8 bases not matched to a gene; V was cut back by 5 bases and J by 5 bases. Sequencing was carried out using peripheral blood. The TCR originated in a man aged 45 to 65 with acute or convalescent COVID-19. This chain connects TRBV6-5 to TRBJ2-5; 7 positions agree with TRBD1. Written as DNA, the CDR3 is TGTGCCAGCAGTCAAAACAGGGGCCGGGAGACCCAGTACTTC. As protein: CASSQNRGRETQYF.